This T cell receptor (beta chain) is from a study of lymphopenia after photon versus proton radiotherapy. To note about this clone: Its antigen is undetermined.

There are 15 residues in the CDR3. Germline V lookup: CDR1 SGHRS, CDR2 YFSETQ. V was pared by 0 bases and J by 4 bases, with 10 bases between. Here immunoSEQ multiplex PCR was the method, and the copy in TCRdb shows in-frame clones only, minus some. The repertoire holds about 83,000 clones, with about 83% as singletons. General observations from the study: Only patients who died were analyzed for survival; proton advantage is unproven.

This chain joins TRBV5-1 and TRBJ2-2, with a tentative D call TRBD2 (5 bases). This receptor was taken from a man aged 60-69 years with pancreatic cancer. The sample in question was peripheral blood, obtained from a patient treated with proton-based radiotherapy. Here the CDR3 DNA reads TGCGCCAGCAGCTTGGCCCTCGGAGGCACCGGGGAGCTGTTTTTT. Protein: CASSLALGGTGELFF.